The following is a T cell receptor (beta chain) sequence with its context. As part of library construction, unique molecular identifiers were attached to individual cDNA molecules. MiXCR was run by TCRdb on the 5' RACE reads, yielding one entry per CDR3 protein. The data contain about 110,000 distinct CDR3 sequences, approximately 12% of them singletons. The data originate from a study of early T cells in non-severe SARS-CoV-2 infection. Study-wide background: Unpaired chains resulted from sequencing bulk RNA of unsorted whole blood.

The receptor's source is an adult who was a healthcare worker with PCR-confirmed SARS-CoV-2 infection or an uninfected control (not recorded which). The material sequenced was whole blood, taken at baseline.

The CDR3 DNA reads as TGCGCCAGCAGCCAAGCTTTAGGGCGCCACGAGCAGTACTTC. This codes for CASSQALGRHEQYF. The chain employs TRBV4-1 and TRBJ2-7; D gene uncertain. The ends were cut back, 1 base at V and 5 bases at J, with 12 bases in the middle. Germline-derived CDR1 and CDR2 are MGHRA and YSYEKL. This CDR3 is 14 amino acids long.